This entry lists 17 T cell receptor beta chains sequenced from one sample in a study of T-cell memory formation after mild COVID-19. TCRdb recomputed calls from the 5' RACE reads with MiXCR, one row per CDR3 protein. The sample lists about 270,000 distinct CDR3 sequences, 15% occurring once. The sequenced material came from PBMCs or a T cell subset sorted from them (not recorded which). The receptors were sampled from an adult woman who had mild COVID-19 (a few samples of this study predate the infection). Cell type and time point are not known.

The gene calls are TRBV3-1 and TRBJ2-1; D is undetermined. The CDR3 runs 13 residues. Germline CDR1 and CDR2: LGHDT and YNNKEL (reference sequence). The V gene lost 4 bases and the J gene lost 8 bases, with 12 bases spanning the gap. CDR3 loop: CASSLTDLDEQFF. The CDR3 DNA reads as TGTGCCAGCAGCCTGACGGATCTGGATGAGCAGTTCTTC.

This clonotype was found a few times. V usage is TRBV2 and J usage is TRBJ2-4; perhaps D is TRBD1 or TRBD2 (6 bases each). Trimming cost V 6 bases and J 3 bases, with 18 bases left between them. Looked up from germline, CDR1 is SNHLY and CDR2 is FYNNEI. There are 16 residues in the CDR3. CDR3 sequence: CASSATGRSGKNIQYF. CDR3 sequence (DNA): TGTGCCAGCAGCGCAACAGGGAGGTCGGGCAAAAACATTCAGTACTTC. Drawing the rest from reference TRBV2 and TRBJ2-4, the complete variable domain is EPEVTQTPSHQVTQMGQEVILRCVPISNHLYFYWYRQILGQKVEFLVSFYNNEISEKSEIFDDQFSVERPDGSNFTLKIRSTKLEDSAMYFCASSATGRSGKNIQYFGAGTRLSVL.

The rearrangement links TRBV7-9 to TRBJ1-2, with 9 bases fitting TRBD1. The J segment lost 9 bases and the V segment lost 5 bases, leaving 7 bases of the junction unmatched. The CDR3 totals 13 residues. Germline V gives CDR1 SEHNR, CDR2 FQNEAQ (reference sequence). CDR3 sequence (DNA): TGTGCCAGCAGCCGGGGACAGGGAGAGAGCTACACCTTC. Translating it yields CASSRGQGESYTF.

CDR3 nucleotides: TGCAGTGCTAGAGACCCGGGGGGGGTCAATCAGCCCCAGCATTTT. Translating gives CSARDPGGVNQPQHF. J is TRBJ1-5 and V is TRBV20-1; D is possibly TRBD1 (5 bases). Per germline, CDR1 DFQATT and CDR2 SNEGSKA (reference sequence). Trimming shortened V by 0 bases and J by 3 bases, and 12 bases separated the two germline ends. This CDR3 region has 15 residues.

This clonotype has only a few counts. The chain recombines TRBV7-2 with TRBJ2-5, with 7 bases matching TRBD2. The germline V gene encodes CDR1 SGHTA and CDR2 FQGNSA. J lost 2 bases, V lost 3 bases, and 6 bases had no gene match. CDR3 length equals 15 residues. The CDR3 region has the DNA TGTGCCAGCAGCTTTGTGGGGGGGGTACAAGAGACCCAGTACTTC. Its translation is CASSFVGGVQETQYF. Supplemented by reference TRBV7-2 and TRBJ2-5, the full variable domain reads GAGVSQSPSNKVTEKGKDVELRCDPISGHTALYWYRQSLGQGLEFLIYFQGNSAPDKSGLPSDRFSAERTGGSVSTLTIQRTQQEDSAVYLCASSFVGGVQETQYFGPGTRLLVL.

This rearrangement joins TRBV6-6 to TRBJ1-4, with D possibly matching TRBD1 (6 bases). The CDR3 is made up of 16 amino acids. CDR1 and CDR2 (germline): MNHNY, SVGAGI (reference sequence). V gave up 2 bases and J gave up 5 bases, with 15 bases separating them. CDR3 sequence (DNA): TGTGCCAGCAGTTACAATATACCCAGGGGCAATGAAAAACTGTTTTTT. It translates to CASSYNIPRGNEKLFF.

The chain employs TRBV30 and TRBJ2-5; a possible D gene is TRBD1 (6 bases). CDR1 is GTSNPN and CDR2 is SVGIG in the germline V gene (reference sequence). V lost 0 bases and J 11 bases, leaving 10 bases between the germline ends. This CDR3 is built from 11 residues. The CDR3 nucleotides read TGTGCCTGGAGTGTAAACAGGGCACAGTACTTC. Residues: CAWSVNRAQYF.

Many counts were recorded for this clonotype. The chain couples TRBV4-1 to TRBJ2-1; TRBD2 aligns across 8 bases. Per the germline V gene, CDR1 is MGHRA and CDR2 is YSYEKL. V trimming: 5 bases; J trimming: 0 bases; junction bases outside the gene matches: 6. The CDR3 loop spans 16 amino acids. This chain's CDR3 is CASSARTSLSYNEQFF. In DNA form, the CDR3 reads TGCGCCAGCAGCGCTCGGACTAGCCTCTCCTACAATGAGCAGTTCTTC.

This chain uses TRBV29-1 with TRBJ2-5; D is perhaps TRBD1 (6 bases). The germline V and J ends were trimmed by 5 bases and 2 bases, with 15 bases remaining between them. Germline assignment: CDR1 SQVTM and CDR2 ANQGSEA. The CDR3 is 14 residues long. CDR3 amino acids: CSVQPGHQQETQYF. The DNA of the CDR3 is TGCAGCGTTCAACCGGGACACCAACAAGAGACCCAGTACTTC.

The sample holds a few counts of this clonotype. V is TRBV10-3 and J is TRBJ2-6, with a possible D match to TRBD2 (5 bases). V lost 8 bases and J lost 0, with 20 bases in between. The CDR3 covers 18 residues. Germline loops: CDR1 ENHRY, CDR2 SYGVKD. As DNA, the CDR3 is TGTGCCATCTCCATTGGGCGCGGGTTTTACTCTGGGGCCAACGTCCTGACTTTC. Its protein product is CAISIGRGFYSGANVLTF.

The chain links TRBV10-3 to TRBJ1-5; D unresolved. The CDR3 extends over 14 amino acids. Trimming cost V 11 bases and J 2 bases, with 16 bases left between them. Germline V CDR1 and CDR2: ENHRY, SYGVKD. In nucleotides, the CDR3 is TGTGCCGCCGGGGAGGTGGCTGGCAATCAGCCCCAGCATTTT. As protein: CAAGEVAGNQPQHF.

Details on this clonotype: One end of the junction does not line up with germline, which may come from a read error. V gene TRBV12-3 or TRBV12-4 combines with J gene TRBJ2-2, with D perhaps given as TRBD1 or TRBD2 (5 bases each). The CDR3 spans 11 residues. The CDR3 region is CASRGPGPTVF. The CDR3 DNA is TGTGCCAGCAGGGGACCGGGCCCTACCGTTTTT.

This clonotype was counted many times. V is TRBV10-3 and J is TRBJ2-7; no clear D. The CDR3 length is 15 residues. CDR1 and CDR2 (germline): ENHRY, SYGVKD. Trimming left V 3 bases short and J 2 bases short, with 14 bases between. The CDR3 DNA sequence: TGTGCCATCAGTGAAGAGACAACCGTGGCCTACGAGCAGTACTTC. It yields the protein CAISEETTVAYEQYF.

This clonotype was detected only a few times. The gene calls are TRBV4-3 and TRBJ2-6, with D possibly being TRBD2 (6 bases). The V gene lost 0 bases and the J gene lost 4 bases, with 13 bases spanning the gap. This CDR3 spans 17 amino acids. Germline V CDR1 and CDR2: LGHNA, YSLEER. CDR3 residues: CASSQETRRAGANVLTF. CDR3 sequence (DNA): TGCGCCAGCAGCCAAGAGACTAGGAGGGCCGGGGCCAACGTCCTGACTTTC.

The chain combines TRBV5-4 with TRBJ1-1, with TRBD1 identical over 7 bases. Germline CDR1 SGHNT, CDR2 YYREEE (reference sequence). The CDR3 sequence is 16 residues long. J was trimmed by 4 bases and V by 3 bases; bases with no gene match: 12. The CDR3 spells CASSSGARGRTTEAFF. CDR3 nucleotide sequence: TGTGCCAGCAGCTCCGGGGCTAGGGGGCGGACCACTGAAGCTTTCTTT. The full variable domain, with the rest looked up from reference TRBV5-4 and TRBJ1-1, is ETGVTQSPTHLIKTRGQQVTLRCSSQSGHNTVSWYQQALGQGPQFIFQYYREEENGRGNFPPRFSGLQFPNYSSELNVNALELDDSALYLCASSSGARGRTTEAFFGQGTRLTVV.

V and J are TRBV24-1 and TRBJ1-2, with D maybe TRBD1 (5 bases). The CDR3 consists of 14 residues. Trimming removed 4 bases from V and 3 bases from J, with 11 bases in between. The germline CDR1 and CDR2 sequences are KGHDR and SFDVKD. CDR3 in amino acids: CATSDSGKYYGYTF. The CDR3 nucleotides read TGTGCCACCAGTGACTCAGGGAAATACTATGGCTACACCTTC.

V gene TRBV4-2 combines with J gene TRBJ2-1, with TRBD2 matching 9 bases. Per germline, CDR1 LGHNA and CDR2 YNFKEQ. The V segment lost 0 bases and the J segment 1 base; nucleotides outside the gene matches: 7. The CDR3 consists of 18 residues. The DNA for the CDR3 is TGTGCCAGCAGCCAAGATCGGGCGGGAGGGCTTTCCTACAATGAGCAGTTCTTC. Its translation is CASSQDRAGGLSYNEQFF.